This T cell receptor beta chain was documented in a study of early T cells in non-severe SARS-CoV-2 infection. For the study at large: Sequencing input comprised bulk RNA from unsorted whole blood; chain pairing was not available.

General study findings and limits: Anti-spike CD8 responses were favored by VDJdb matching, which missed private and CD4 specificities.

The CDR3 has 16 amino acids. Per germline, CDR1 GTSNPN and CDR2 SVGIG (reference sequence). Trimming stripped 2 bases from V and 4 bases from J, with 17 bases between. In the case of this clonotype: As yet, its antigen is unknown.

Unique molecular identifiers (one per individual cDNA molecule) were attached. TCRdb re-analysed the 5' RACE reads in MiXCR, keeping a single row per CDR3 protein. This sample has some 60,000 distinct CDR3 sequences, with around 12% found just once. The rearrangement links TRBV30 to TRBJ1-4; D is perhaps TRBD1 (5 bases). This sequence was found in an adult who was a healthcare worker with PCR-confirmed SARS-CoV-2 infection or an uninfected control (not recorded which). Sequenced input: whole blood. The CDR3 is CAWSIHSGLVNEKLFF. In DNA, the CDR3 is TGTGCCTGGAGTATACATTCGGGACTTGTTAATGAAAAACTGTTTTTT.